Detailed here is one TCR beta chain. As yet, its antigen is unknown. This record belongs to a study of CD8 T cell repertoires and HIV-1 epitope variants. At the level of the study: Controls included no peptide, Ebola AY9 epitope, and a CMV, EBV, flu pool. Equal numbers of autologous T cell-negative cells presented antigen to enriched T cells. Whole-study results and caveats: Six of nine antigen-specific clonotypes appeared cross-reactive to autologous or escape variants.

The CDR3 totals 14 residues. Germline V gives CDR1 MNHNS, CDR2 SASEGT. The V and J ends lost 2 bases and 8 bases respectively, with 13 bases between them. The repertoire was sequenced with immunoSEQ multiplex PCR; TCRdb's copy has only in-frame clones and lacks some. The sample gives 4,000 to 5,500 clones, 66% of which show up once; 43% is in the top ten. The chain links TRBV6-1 to TRBJ2-1, with D tentatively TRBD1 (6 bases). Sequenced sample: cultured CD8+ T cells derived from PBMCs. This TCR was sampled from a male donor with HIV. Here the CDR3 DNA reads TGTGCCAGCAGTGAAACAGGGTCCCACCATGAGCAGTTCTTC. Amino acid sequence: CASSETGSHHEQFF.